This is a list of T cell receptor beta chains from one sample in a study of T-cell memory formation after mild COVID-19. TCRdb redid the calling of the 5' RACE reads with MiXCR, one entry per CDR3 protein. The table shows roughly 400,000 distinct CDR3 sequences, with 16% occurring only once. The sequenced material came from PBMCs or a T cell subset sorted from them (not recorded which). All receptors derive from a man younger than 30 who had mild COVID-19 (a few samples of this study predate the infection). Cell type and time point are not known. Each CDR3 is given with its conserved first and last residue. A D gene is named only where the DNA matches it firmly. Size values are once, few and many counts, or a class for expanded clones, and some rows have none.

few,TRBJ2-7,-,TRBV6-6,CASSYSISRASNEQYF,TGTGCCAGCAGTTACTCGATTTCCCGGGCGTCTAACGAGCAGTACTTC
-,TRBJ2-1,TRBD1,TRBV7-6,CASSPPGQYNEQFF,TGTGCCAGCAGTCCTCCGGGACAGTACAATGAGCAGTTCTTC
-,TRBJ2-3,-,TRBV29-1,CSVSPTRSPTQYF,TGCAGCGTTTCTCCAACTCGGTCCCCTACGCAGTATTTT
-,TRBJ2-1,TRBD2,TRBV4-1,CASSQVNVGGAMFF,TGCGCCAGCAGCCAAGTAAATGTCGGGGGGGCAATGTTCTTC
many,TRBJ1-1,-,TRBV7-2,CASSLVGGNTEAFF,TGTGCCAGCAGCTTAGTAGGCGGGAACACTGAAGCTTTCTTT
-,TRBJ2-7,TRBD2,TRBV10-2,CASSSGPGGEYF,TGCGCCAGCAGTTCGGGCCCGGGGGGTGAGTACTTC
-,TRBJ2-5,TRBD1,TRBV9,CASSSGQATQETQYF,TGTGCCAGCAGCTCGGGACAGGCGACTCAAGAGACCCAGTACTTC
few,TRBJ1-5,-,TRBV12-3/TRBV12-4,CASSRPGYSNQPQHF,TGTGCCAGCAGTCGACCCGGTTATAGCAATCAGCCCCAGCATTTT
-,TRBJ1-1,-,TRBV10-3,CAISVSASEAFF,TGTGCCATCAGTGTCTCGGCGTCTGAAGCTTTCTTT
many,TRBJ2-3,-,TRBV24-1,CATSDAGDTQYF,TGTGCCACCAGTGACGCAGGAGATACGCAGTATTTT
few,TRBJ2-5,-,TRBV7-8,CASSRGRVQETQYF,TGTGCCAGCAGCAGGGGGAGGGTCCAAGAGACCCAGTACTTC
few,TRBJ1-5,TRBD1,TRBV5-5,CASSPQTGGQPQHF,TGTGCCAGCAGCCCTCAAACAGGGGGCCAGCCCCAGCATTTT
few,TRBJ1-2,-,TRBV4-1,CASSQATEYGYTF,TGCGCCAGCAGCCAAGCAACCGAATATGGCTACACCTTC
few,TRBJ2-2,-,TRBV29-1,CSSRTANTGELFF,TGCAGCTCTAGGACAGCGAACACCGGGGAGCTGTTTTTT
many,TRBJ1-5,TRBD1,TRBV7-6,CASSGQGSQPQHF,TGTGCCAGCAGCGGACAGGGTAGCCAGCCCCAGCATTTT
-,TRBJ2-3,-,TRBV12-3/TRBV12-4,CASSLWTYTDTQYF,TGTGCCAGCAGTTTGTGGACCTACACAGATACGCAGTATTTT
few,TRBJ2-3,-,TRBV7-9,CASSPTSSTDTQYF,TGTGCCAGCAGCCCAACTAGTAGCACAGATACGCAGTATTTT
-,TRBJ2-7,-,TRBV25-1,CASSDGGRYEQYF,TGTGCCAGCAGTGATGGAGGGAGGTACGAGCAGTACTTC
many,TRBJ2-7,TRBD1,TRBV7-2,CASSLTGLLEQYF,TGTGCCAGCAGTTTGACAGGGCTTTTGGAGCAGTACTTC
-,TRBJ2-5,TRBD1,TRBV5-8,CASSLWGQGVETQYF,TGTGCCAGCAGCTTGTGGGGACAGGGGGTGGAGACCCAGTACTTC
-,TRBJ1-6,TRBD1,TRBV5-1,CASSSGQEHSPLHF,TGCGCCAGCAGTTCCGGACAGGAACATTCACCCCTCCACTTT
few,TRBJ2-5,TRBD2,TRBV24-1,CATSDLHPAGGKETQYF,TGTGCCACCAGTGATTTGCACCCGGCGGGGGGGAAAGAGACCCAGTACTTC
-,TRBJ2-5,-,TRBV7-9,CASSLSGVGETQYF,TGTGCCAGCAGCTTATCTGGGGTTGGAGAGACCCAGTACTTC
-,TRBJ1-1,-,TRBV10-3,CAISESAEAFF,TGTGCCATCAGTGAGTCGGCTGAAGCTTTCTTT
-,TRBJ1-4,-,TRBV2,CASSSPTATNEKLFF,TGTGCCAGCAGCTCACCCACCGCAACTAATGAAAAACTGTTTTTT
few,TRBJ2-7,-,TRBV7-6,CASSFGGYKSEQYF,TGTGCCAGCAGCTTCGGAGGGTATAAGTCCGAGCAGTACTTC
many,TRBJ1-5,-,TRBV4-3,CASSQDSNQPQHF,TGCGCCAGCAGCCAAGATAGCAATCAGCCCCAGCATTTT
-,TRBJ2-2,-,TRBV28,CASSLWDGELFF,TGTGCCAGCAGTTTGTGGGACGGGGAGCTGTTTTTT
-,TRBJ1-5,TRBD1,TRBV29-1,CSAGDRAGGQPQHF,TGCAGCGCCGGGGACAGGGCCGGGGGTCAGCCCCAGCATTTT
-,TRBJ1-4,-,TRBV5-1,CASSLAPQNDEKLFF,TGCGCCAGCAGCTTGGCACCTCAAAATGATGAAAAACTGTTTTTT
few,TRBJ2-3,TRBD2,TRBV4-1,CASRLGTSGTDTQYF,TGCGCCAGCAGACTAGGGACTAGCGGCACAGATACGCAGTATTTT
-,TRBJ2-1,-,TRBV19,CASNSGVDEQFF,TGTGCCAGTAACTCGGGAGTGGATGAGCAGTTCTTC
few,TRBJ1-4,-,TRBV5-1,CASSLVGQLEKLFF,TGCGCCAGCAGCTTGGTGGGACAACTTGAAAAACTGTTTTTT
-,TRBJ2-1,-,TRBV4-3,CASSQDTGVILREQFF,TGCGCCAGCAGCCAAGATACGGGGGTAATCTTAAGGGAGCAGTTCTTC
-,TRBJ1-2,-,TRBV15,CATSRDSNYGYTF,TGTGCCACCAGCAGAGATAGCAACTATGGCTACACCTTC